This T cell receptor (beta chain) derives from a study of cytomegalovirus exposure and HLA in healthy donors. PCR involved 60 Vbeta and 13 Jbeta primers. TCRdb's table, derived via immunoSEQ multiplex PCR, lists solely in-frame clones and lacks some. The repertoire holds roughly 110,000 clones, with around three quarters as singletons. This CDR3 spans 13 amino acids. CDR1 is MNHNS and CDR2 is SASEGT in the germline V gene. Concerning this clone: As yet, its antigen is unknown.

Study-wide results and caveats: CMV serostatus was the only immune exposure information that was available. A later analysis associated 15,000 or so TCR beta sequences with HLA alleles at a 0.05 false discovery rate. Of the V segments, some could not be distinguished, including TRBV6-2 and TRBV6-3, and were excluded.

The sequenced sample consisted of PBMCs. The chain joins TRBV6-1 to TRBJ2-5, with D perhaps TRBD1 (5 bases). The J call may be incorrect, as the DNA end agrees better with TRBJ2-7. The TCR originated in a woman younger than 30 in good health and CMV-seropositive. CDR3 DNA: TGTGCCAGCAGTGAAATTGACAGTGGCGAGCAGTACTTC. Its protein is CASSEIDSGEQYF.